Each of the 11 T cell receptor beta chains below was sequenced from the same sample in a study of CD8+CD57+ T cells in acquired aplastic anemia. Profiles of TCR beta VDJ and CDR3 were generated from a genomic DNA template. One entry per CDR3 protein, called by TCRdb with MiXCR from the reads. The table lists about 420,000 distinct CDR3 sequences, approximately 70% of them singletons, with 4% in the top ten. Sequenced material: sorted CD4+, CD8+, or CD8+CD57+ T cells (not recorded which) from PBMCs. The receptors were gathered from a human donor in good health, serving as a control.

In this sample, this clonotype turned up once. This chain joins TRBV20-1 and TRBJ1-2, with 9 bases matching TRBD1. This CDR3 region has 15 residues. Per germline, CDR1 DFQATT and CDR2 SNEGSKA (reference sequence). CDR3 bases: TGCAGCGCTTCAATGAGGGGACAGGGAGTACGTGGCTACACCTTC. It translates to CSASMRGQGVRGYTF.

Concerning this clonotype itself: Lacking the conserved final phenylalanine or tryptophan, this CDR3 likely reflects a read error. This chain joins TRBV20-1 and TRBJ1-1; D is unclear. The germline CDR1 and CDR2 sequences are DFQATT and SNEGSKA (reference sequence). The CDR3 loop spans 11 amino acids. DNA for the CDR3: TGCAGCGTTGTTGCACGAGCCCTGGCTTTCCTT. Its protein product is CSVVARALAFL.

The chain carries TRBV5-5 and TRBJ2-7; 9 nucleotides match TRBD1. This CDR3 comprises 16 residues. Germline CDR1 reads SGHKS; CDR2 reads YYEKEE (reference sequence). The junction had 8 bases not matched to a gene; V was cut back by 3 bases and J by 1 base. The CDR3 loop is CASSWGGQGLSYEQYF. CDR3 coding DNA: TGTGCCAGCAGCTGGGGGGGACAGGGCCTATCCTACGAGCAGTACTTC.

This clonotype occurred once. The junction does not match germline at one end; this may be a read error. The chain combines TRBV7-2 with TRBJ1-5, with TRBD1 as a possible D gene (5 bases). The CDR3 extends over 14 amino acids. The germline CDR1 and CDR2 sequences are SGHTA and FQGNSA. For the CDR3, the DNA is TGCGCCAGCAGCTTAGAGCCAGGGACGCAGCCCCAGCATTTT. This sequence encodes CASSLEPGTQPQHF.

Points on this clonotype: Given the absence of the conserved phenylalanine or tryptophan at the CDR3 end, a read error is likely. The chain employs TRBV2 and TRBJ2-1, with D unclear. V was shortened by 6 bases and J by 9 bases, with 18 bases between the two germline ends. The CDR3 runs to 14 residues. Germline V gene sequence: CDR1 SNHLY, CDR2 FYNNEI. The CDR3 DNA sequence: TGTGCCAGCAGCAGAGAGCAAGAGCGTGCTGAGCAGTTCGTT. Protein: CASSREQERAEQFV.

This clonotype was observed at least ten times. V usage is TRBV7-2 and J usage is TRBJ2-3; D is unclear. Germline CDR1 is SGHTA and CDR2 is FQGNSA. V dropped 1 base and J dropped 2 bases, with 7 bases sitting between them. The CDR3 is made up of 14 amino acids. CDR3 DNA sequence: TGTGCCAGCAGCTTAGGGTTGGACACAGATACGCAGTATTTT. Its protein product is CASSLGLDTDTQYF.

In DNA, the CDR3 is TGTGCCAGCAGCCCGAATAACAATCAGCCCCAGCATTTT. This codes for CASSPNNNQPQHF. The gene calls are TRBV7-2 and TRBJ1-5, with unresolved D. This CDR3 is 13 amino acids long. V was cut by 5 bases and J by 3 bases, with 8 bases left in between. Germline-derived CDR1 and CDR2 are SGHTA and FQGNSA. The whole variable domain, remainder taken from reference TRBV7-2 and TRBJ1-5, is GAGVSQSPSNKVTEKGKDVELRCDPISGHTALYWYRQSLGQGLEFLIYFQGNSAPDKSGLPSDRFSAERTGGSVSTLTIQRTQQEDSAVYLCASSPNNNQPQHFGDGTRLSIL.

In regard to this clonotype: With a much larger clone just one base away, this may be a read error. This chain connects TRBV7-2 to TRBJ1-2, with a tentative D call TRBD1 (5 bases). This CDR3 spans 13 amino acids. V was trimmed by 4 bases and J by 4 bases, leaving 10 bases between them. CDR1 is SGHTA and CDR2 is FQGNSA in the germline V gene. In DNA, the CDR3 is TGTGCCAGCAGCTCGGAGACAGTCTATGGCTACACCTTC. This gives the protein CASSSETVYGYTF. The complete variable domain, with remaining parts taken from reference TRBV7-2 and TRBJ1-2, reads GAGVSQSPSNKVTEKGKDVELRCDPISGHTALYWYRQSLGQGLEFLIYFQGNSAPDKSGLPSDRFSAERTGGSVSTLTIQRTQQEDSAVYLCASSSETVYGYTFGSGTRLTVV.

On this clonotype itself: Because the CDR3's place on the DNA is in doubt, the DNA is left out and the CDR3 is given as listed by TCRdb. The chain's CDR3 is CSVVGSGNTVYF. V gene TRBV29-1 combines with J gene TRBJ1-3. The CDR3 spans 12 amino acids, including both terminal residues. Per germline, CDR1 SQVTM and CDR2 ANQGSEA.

For the CDR3, the DNA is TGTGCCTGGAGGTGGGGGCAGCTCTCCTGGGGCTATGGCTACACCTTC. Protein sequence: CAWRWGQLSWGYGYTF. This chain uses TRBV30 with TRBJ1-2; a possible D gene is TRBD1 (6 bases). The germline V gene encodes CDR1 GTSNPN and CDR2 SVGIG (reference sequence). The length of the CDR3 is 16 residues. Between the trimmed V and J ends, which lost 3 bases and 4 bases, there was a span of 21 bases. The full variable domain, rest sourced from reference TRBV30 and TRBJ1-2, is SQTIHQWPATLVQPVGSPLSLECTVEGTSNPNLYWYRQAAGRGLQLLFYSVGIGQISSEVPQNLSASRPQDRQFILSSKKLLLSDSGFYLCAWRWGQLSWGYGYTFGSGTRLTVV.

With regard to this clonotype: Relative to the germline gene, one junction end is altered; a read error may explain this. The V call is TRBV7-2, the J call TRBJ1-2; 7 positions agree with TRBD1. The CDR3 loop spans 14 amino acids. Germline V CDR1 and CDR2: SGHTA, FQGNSA. As DNA, the CDR3 is TGTGCCAGCAGCTTAAAGGGGGCATACGCTGTCTTTACATTC. The encoded protein is CASSLKGAYAVFTF. Full variable domain (missing parts from reference TRBV7-2 and TRBJ1-2): GAGVSQSPSNKVTEKGKDVELRCDPISGHTALYWYRQSLGQGLEFLIYFQGNSAPDKSGLPSDRFSAERTGGSVSTLTIQRTQQEDSAVYLCASSLKGAYAVFTFGSGTRLTVV.